Listed here are 20 T cell receptor beta chains from one sample, sequenced in a study of Ad26.COV2.S vaccination and SARS-CoV-2 variants. Stated treatment: around 19 received Ad26.COV2.S at low or high dose, single or two shots; roughly five received placebo; per-sample allocation not given. On day 63 after the first injection, vaccine and placebo recipients gave samples. Here immunoSEQ multiplex PCR was the method, and the copy in TCRdb shows in-frame clones only, minus some. The sample lists over 450,000 clones; 89% were seen once. Sequenced here: peripheral blood, sampled in a trial of Ad26.COV2.S vaccine versus placebo. The receptors derive from a person aged 18-65 years who received the Ad26.COV2.S COVID-19 vaccine or a placebo.

This chain uses TRBV6-2 or TRBV6-3 with TRBJ2-7, with 10 bases identical to TRBD2. Trimming removed 2 bases from V and 7 bases from J; junction bases left unmatched: 8. CDR1 MNHEY and CDR2 SVGEGT come from the germline V gene. The CDR3 is 15 residues long. The CDR3 DNA follows: TGTGCCAGCAGTTACGTCACAAGCGGGAGGGATGAGCAGTACTTC. Translating gives CASSYVTSGRDEQYF.

The V and J genes are TRBV9 and TRBJ1-4; a weak D match, TRBD1 (6 bases). CDR1 and CDR2 (germline): SGDLS, YYNGEE. V was trimmed by 0 bases and J by 7 bases, leaving 13 bases between them. The CDR3 runs to 15 residues. The CDR3 region is CASSVELGHLEKLFF. The CDR3, as DNA: TGTGCCAGCAGCGTAGAATTGGGACATCTTGAAAAACTGTTTTTT.

This chain links TRBV5-4 with TRBJ1-2; TRBD1 matches 8 bases. This CDR3 region has 13 residues. With V trimmed by 5 bases and J by 8 bases, 8 bases remained unmatched. Germline V gene lookup returns CDR1 SGHNT and CDR2 YYREEE (reference sequence). This chain's CDR3 is CASSSDRVGGYTF. The CDR3, as DNA: TGTGCCAGCAGTTCGGACAGGGTGGGAGGCTACACCTTC.

V gene TRBV18 combines with J gene TRBJ2-5; tentatively, D is TRBD2 (6 bases). The V gene lost 4 bases and the J gene lost 1 base, with 10 bases spanning the gap. Germline assignment: CDR1 KGHSH and CDR2 LQKENI. The CDR3 length is 14 residues. CDR3 residues: CASSLGGIQETQYF. The CDR3, as DNA: TGTGCCAGCTCACTTGGGGGGATCCAAGAGACCCAGTACTTC.

The chain combines TRBV7-3 with TRBJ1-1, with no clear D. Germline CDR1 SGHTA, CDR2 FQGTGA. This CDR3 is built from 14 residues. Trimming took 2 bases from V and 3 from J, leaving 10 bases between them. The CDR3 loop reads CASSLGRGDTEAFF. Here the CDR3 DNA reads TGTGCCAGCAGCTTAGGCCGTGGGGACACTGAAGCTTTCTTT.

This clone was recorded once. This chain links TRBV7-9 with TRBJ2-1; D may be TRBD2 (6 bases). CDR3 size: 15 residues. Germline-derived CDR1 and CDR2 are SEHNR and FQNEAQ (reference sequence). Between the trimmed V and J ends, which lost 5 bases and 3 bases, there was a span of 14 bases. The CDR3 spells CASSPRVADYNEQFF. CDR3 DNA: TGTGCCAGCAGCCCCCGGGTAGCGGACTACAATGAGCAGTTCTTC.

This clone was detected only once. The chain combines TRBV9 with TRBJ2-2, with a possible D match to TRBD2 (6 bases). The germline V and J ends were trimmed by 0 bases and 1 base, with 16 bases remaining between them. Per germline, CDR1 SGDLS and CDR2 YYNGEE. This CDR3 has 18 amino acids. In nucleotides, the CDR3 is TGTGCCAGCAGCGTAGACCTGAGCGTGGGGGGGAACACCGGGGAGCTGTTTTTT. Amino acids: CASSVDLSVGGNTGELFF.

The chain links TRBV14 to TRBJ2-3, with 13 positions matching TRBD2. V lost 1 base to trimming and J lost 4 bases; unmatched junction nucleotides: 2. The germline V gene encodes CDR1 SGHDN and CDR2 FVKESK. The CDR3 spans 16 residues. For the CDR3, the DNA is TGTGCCAGCAGCCAAGGGACTAGCGGGAGAGCAGATACGCAGTATTTT. Protein: CASSQGTSGRADTQYF.

V and J are TRBV7-2 and TRBJ2-5; D might be TRBD1 (7 bases). This CDR3 is 14 amino acids long. V dropped 6 bases and J dropped 5 bases, with 16 bases sitting between them. The germline gives CDR1 SGHTA, CDR2 FQGNSA. DNA of the CDR3: TGTGCCAGCAGTTCTCAGGGGGGTAGGGAGACCCAGTACTTC. This encodes CASSSQGGRETQYF.

The gene calls are TRBV19 and TRBJ1-5; no clear D. Germline V gene lookup returns CDR1 LNHDA and CDR2 SQIVND (reference sequence). The CDR3 runs 16 residues. The V gene lost 1 base and the J gene lost 3 bases, with 13 bases spanning the gap. CDR3 amino acids: CASSIGGAIYNQPQHF. In DNA form, the CDR3 reads TGTGCCAGTAGTATAGGTGGAGCTATATACAATCAGCCCCAGCATTTT.

V and J are TRBV2 and TRBJ2-2; D might be TRBD1 or TRBD2, each matching 5 bases. The CDR3 is 14 residues long. V was shortened by 4 bases and J by 3 bases, with 9 bases between the two germline ends. The germline gives CDR1 SNHLY, CDR2 FYNNEI. This CDR3 reads CASSVRDHTGELFF. In nucleotides, the CDR3 is TGTGCCAGCAGTGTCCGGGACCACACCGGGGAGCTGTTTTTT.

This sequence joins TRBV19 and TRBJ1-1; D possibly corresponds to TRBD1 (6 bases). V was cut by 9 bases and J by 4 bases, with 21 bases left in between. In germline, CDR1 is LNHDA, CDR2 SQIVND (reference sequence). The CDR3 has 15 amino acids. CDR3 DNA sequence: TGTGCCAGCAGAACAGGGCTCGGACGAGGCACTGAAGCTTTCTTT. Translation gives CASRTGLGRGTEAFF.

The chain joins TRBV5-5 to TRBJ1-2; tentative D call: TRBD1 (5 bases). Per germline, CDR1 SGHKS and CDR2 YYEKEE (reference sequence). V shed 0 bases and J shed 3 bases, with 12 bases lying between them. CDR3 length: 15 amino acids. The CDR3 DNA is TGTGCCAGCAGCTTGGAACCGACAGTGCACTATGGCTACACCTTC. Translated: CASSLEPTVHYGYTF.

V and J are TRBV27 and TRBJ1-4, with D possibly TRBD1 on 6 matching bases. V lost 5 bases and J lost 5, with 27 bases in between. This CDR3 has 19 residues. CDR1 MNHEY and CDR2 SMNVEV come from the germline V gene (reference sequence). CDR3 loop: CASSITHPLIGTGNEKLFF. The DNA of the CDR3 is TGTGCCAGCAGTATAACCCACCCGTTGATAGGCACAGGGAATGAAAAACTGTTTTTT.

V gene TRBV7-6 combines with J gene TRBJ2-3; 11 bases map to TRBD2. J lost 2 bases, V lost 5 bases, and 12 bases had no gene match. This CDR3 comprises 18 residues. Looked up from germline, CDR1 is SGHVS and CDR2 is FNYEAQ. As DNA, the CDR3 is TGTGCCAGCAGCCCTACTAGCGGGGGCCCGATCCTCACAGATACGCAGTATTTT. Translation: CASSPTSGGPILTDTQYF.

About this clone itself: One end of the junction fails to match germline, which may point to a read error. The V gene is TRBV29-1, the J gene TRBJ2-1; D possibly corresponds to TRBD2 (5 bases). Germline V lookup: CDR1 SQVTM, CDR2 ANQGSEA. The CDR3 runs 12 residues. As DNA, the CDR3 is TGCAGCGTTGAATCGGGATGGCAAGTCCGGGTCTTC. This sequence encodes CSVESGWQVRVF.

The chain has TRBV30 and TRBJ1-5, with a possible D match to TRBD1 (5 bases). CDR1 and CDR2 from the germline V gene are GTSNPN and SVGIG (reference sequence). The V gene lost 5 bases and the J gene lost 5 bases, with 13 bases spanning the gap. This CDR3 is 13 amino acids long. CDR3 loop: CAWDRDRHQPQHF. As DNA, the CDR3 is TGTGCCTGGGACCGGGACCGACATCAGCCCCAGCATTTT.

This clone was observed a few times. The J gene is TRBJ2-2, the V gene TRBV7-2; no definite D call. Germline V gives CDR1 SGHTA, CDR2 FQGNSA. Trimming removed 4 bases from V and 4 bases from J, with 4 bases in between. This CDR3 is built from 12 residues. This chain's CDR3 is CASSYVTGELFF. In DNA, the CDR3 is TGTGCCAGCAGCTACGTCACCGGGGAGCTGTTTTTT.

V and J are TRBV2 and TRBJ1-2; D is unclear. The CDR3 runs to 14 residues. Germline-derived CDR1 and CDR2 are SNHLY and FYNNEI. Trimming removed 8 bases at V and 4 bases at J, with 17 bases between. CDR3 coding DNA: TGTGCCAGCGTTCCGGCTATACACCTCTATGGCTACACCTTC. Translating it yields CASVPAIHLYGYTF.

V gene TRBV27 combines with J gene TRBJ1-4; tentatively, D is TRBD1 (5 bases). The CDR3 sequence is 14 residues long. V lost 5 bases to trimming and J lost 8 bases, with 15 bases between them. The germline gives CDR1 MNHEY, CDR2 SMNVEV (reference sequence). CDR3 protein: CASSPVPYREKLFF. CDR3 DNA sequence: TGTGCCAGCAGTCCCGTCCCTTACAGGGAAAAACTGTTTTTT.